This T cell receptor (beta chain) is drawn from a study of neurological immune-mediated disorders. The CDR3 is 14 residues long. V lost 0 bases, J lost 2 bases, and 8 bases lay in between. CDR1 SGHRS and CDR2 YFSETQ come from the germline V gene. MiXCR was run by TCRdb on the 5' RACE reads, yielding one entry per CDR3 protein. The table lists tens of thousands of distinct CDR3 sequences, less than 5.5% of them singletons, with approximately 6.9% in the top ten. The receptor was derived from a man aged 25-40 years with multiple sclerosis. The chain links TRBV5-1 to TRBJ1-2; no firm D call. Sequenced material: PBMCs. The CDR3 reads CASSLDRQNYGYTF. In DNA form, the CDR3 reads TGCGCCAGCAGCTTGGATCGTCAGAACTATGGCTACACCTTC.